This TCR beta chain was profiled in a study of blood T cell repertoires in COVID-19. The germline CDR1 and CDR2 sequences are SGDLS and YYNGEE. Trimming took 2 bases from V and 4 from J; bases not matched to a gene: 7. There are 16 residues in the CDR3. Individuals aged roughly 18 to 100 years were recruited from fewer than 25 US areas. Participant-reported clinical history was the basis for cohort assignment. Recovery among Cohort 3 donors was established by two negative PCRs, clearance, or symptom resolution. As handled by the study authors: Nucleated cell number was recorded as an estimate derived from reference gene primer amplification. Profiled with immunoSEQ multiplex PCR; TCRdb holds only in-frame clones, not every one. V, J and clone size are taken as reported in that table, and D and trimming were inferred from the DNA itself. The data contain around 210,000 clones, more than 70% of them singletons.

J is TRBJ2-5 and V is TRBV9; 11 bases are shared with TRBD2. The sequenced sample consisted of PBMCs or T cells enriched from blood (not recorded which). This clonotype was sampled from a woman aged 18-30 years who had recovered from COVID-19. The CDR3 spells CASSVGLAGGGETQYF. The CDR3 DNA reads TGTGCCAGCAGCGTGGGGCTAGCGGGGGGTGGAGAGACCCAGTACTTC.